The clone carrying this TCR beta chain was seen repeatedly, ten times or more. Its antigen is still unknown. These data belong to a study of T-cell reconstitution after alpha-beta-depleted transplantation in children. Germline V gene lookup returns CDR1 SGHDT and CDR2 YYEEEE. The V and J ends lost 2 bases and 5 bases respectively, with 17 bases between them. The CDR3 runs 15 residues. Regarding the study as a whole: It was reported that alpha-beta T cells came from several hundred expanded graft clones (about two months after transplant). It was newly produced T cells that mostly accounted for T-cell counts and diversity one year after transplant. Diversity of TCRbeta at day 60 was high in some patients, arising from surviving recipient T cells and thymic progenitors.

Construction of the TCRbeta library involved unique molecular identifiers. TCRdb reprocessed the PCR reads via MiXCR and lists one record per CDR3 protein. The sample shows about 260,000 distinct CDR3 sequences, less than 9% of them seen only once. The clonotype was recovered from a male patient aged 10 to 17 who had a stem cell transplant for acute lymphoblastic leukemia, so the T cells may come from the graft donor. The V gene is TRBV5-6, the J gene TRBJ2-7; tentatively, D is TRBD2 (6 bases). The sequenced sample was PBMCs, mostly from graft donor cells, obtained 180 days after TCRalphabeta/CD19-depleted stem cell transplant. CDR3 residues: CASSLGGPGSHEQYF. CDR3 coding DNA: TGTGCCAGCAGCTTAGGAGGGCCTGGTAGCCACGAGCAGTACTTC.